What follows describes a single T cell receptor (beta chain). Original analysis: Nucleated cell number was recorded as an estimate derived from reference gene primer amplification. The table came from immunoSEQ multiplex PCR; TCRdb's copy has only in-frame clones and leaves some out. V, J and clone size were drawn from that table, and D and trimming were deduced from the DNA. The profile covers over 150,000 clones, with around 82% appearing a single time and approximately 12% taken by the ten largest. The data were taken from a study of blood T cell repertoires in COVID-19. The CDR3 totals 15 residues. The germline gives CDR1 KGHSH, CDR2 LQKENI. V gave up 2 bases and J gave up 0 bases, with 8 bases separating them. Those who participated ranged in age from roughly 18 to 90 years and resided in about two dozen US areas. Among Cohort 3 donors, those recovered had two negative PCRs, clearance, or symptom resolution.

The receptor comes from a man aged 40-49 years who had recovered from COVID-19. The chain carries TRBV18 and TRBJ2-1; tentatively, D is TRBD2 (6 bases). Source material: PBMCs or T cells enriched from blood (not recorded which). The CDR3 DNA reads TGTGCCAGCTCACCAGAGACTAGCTCCTACAATGAGCAGTTCTTC. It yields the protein CASSPETSSYNEQFF.